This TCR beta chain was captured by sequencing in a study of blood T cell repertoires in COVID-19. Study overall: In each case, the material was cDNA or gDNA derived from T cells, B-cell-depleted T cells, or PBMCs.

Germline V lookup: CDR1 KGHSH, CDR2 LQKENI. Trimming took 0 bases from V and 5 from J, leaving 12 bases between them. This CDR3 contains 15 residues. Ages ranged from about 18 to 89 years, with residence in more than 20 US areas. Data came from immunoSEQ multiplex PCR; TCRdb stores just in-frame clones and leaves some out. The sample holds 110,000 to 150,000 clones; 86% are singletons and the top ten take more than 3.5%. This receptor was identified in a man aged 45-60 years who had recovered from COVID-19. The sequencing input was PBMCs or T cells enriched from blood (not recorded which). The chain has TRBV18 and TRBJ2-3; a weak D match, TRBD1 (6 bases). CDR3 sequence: CASSPPGASVDTQYF. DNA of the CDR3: TGTGCCAGCTCACCACCGGGGGCTTCGGTAGATACGCAGTATTTT. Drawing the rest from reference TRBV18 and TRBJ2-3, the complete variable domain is NAGVMQNPRHLVRRRGQEARLRCSPMKGHSHVYWYRQLPEEGLKFMVYLQKENIIDESGMPKERFSAEFPKEGPSILRIQQVVRGDSAAYFCASSPPGASVDTQYFGPGTRLTVL.